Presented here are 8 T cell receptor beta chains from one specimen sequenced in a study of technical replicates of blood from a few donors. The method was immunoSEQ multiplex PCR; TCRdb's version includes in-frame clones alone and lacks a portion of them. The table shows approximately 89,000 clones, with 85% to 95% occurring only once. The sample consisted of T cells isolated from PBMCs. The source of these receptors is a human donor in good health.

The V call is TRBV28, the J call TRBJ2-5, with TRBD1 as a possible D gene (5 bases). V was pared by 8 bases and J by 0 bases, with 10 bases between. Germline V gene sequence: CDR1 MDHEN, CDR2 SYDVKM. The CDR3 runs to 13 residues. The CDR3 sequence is CASEQAYQETQYF. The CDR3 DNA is TGTGCCAGCGAACAGGCCTACCAAGAGACCCAGTACTTC.

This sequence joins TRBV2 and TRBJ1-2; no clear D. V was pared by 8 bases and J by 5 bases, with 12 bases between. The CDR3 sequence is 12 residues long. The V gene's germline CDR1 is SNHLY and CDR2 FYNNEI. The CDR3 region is CASPRDRYGYTF. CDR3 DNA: TGTGCCAGCCCCCGGGATAGGTATGGCTACACCTTC.

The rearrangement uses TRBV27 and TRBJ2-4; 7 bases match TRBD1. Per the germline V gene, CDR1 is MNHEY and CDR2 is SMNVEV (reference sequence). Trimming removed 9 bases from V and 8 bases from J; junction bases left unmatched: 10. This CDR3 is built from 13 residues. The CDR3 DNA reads TGTGCCAGGGCCCCTTACAGGGGTCACATTCAGTACTTC. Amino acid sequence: CARAPYRGHIQYF.

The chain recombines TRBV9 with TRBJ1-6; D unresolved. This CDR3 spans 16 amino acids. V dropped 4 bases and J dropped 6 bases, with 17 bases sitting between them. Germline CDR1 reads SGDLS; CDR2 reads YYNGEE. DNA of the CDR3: TGTGCCAGCAGCAAAGGAACCGGGATCCTTAATTCACCCCTCCACTTT. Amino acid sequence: CASSKGTGILNSPLHF. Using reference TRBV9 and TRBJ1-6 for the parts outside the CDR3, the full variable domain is DSGVTQTPKHLITATGQRVTLRCSPRSGDLSVYWYQQSLDQGLQFLIQYYNGEERAKGNILERFSAQQFPDLHSELNLSSLELGDSALYFCASSKGTGILNSPLHFGNGTRLTVT.

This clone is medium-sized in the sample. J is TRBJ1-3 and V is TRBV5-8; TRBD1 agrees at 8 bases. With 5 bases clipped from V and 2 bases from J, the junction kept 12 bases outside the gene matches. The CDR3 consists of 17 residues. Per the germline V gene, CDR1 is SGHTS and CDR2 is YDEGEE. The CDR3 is CASSFDRGSGTGNTIYF. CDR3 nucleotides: TGTGCCAGCAGTTTCGACAGGGGAAGCGGGACTGGAAACACCATATATTTT.

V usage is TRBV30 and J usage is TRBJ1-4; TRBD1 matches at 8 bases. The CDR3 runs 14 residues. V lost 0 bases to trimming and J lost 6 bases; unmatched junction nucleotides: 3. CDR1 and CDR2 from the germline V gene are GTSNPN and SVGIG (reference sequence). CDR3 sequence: CAWSVGTGDEKLFF. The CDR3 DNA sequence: TGTGCCTGGAGTGTAGGGACAGGCGATGAAAAACTGTTTTTT.

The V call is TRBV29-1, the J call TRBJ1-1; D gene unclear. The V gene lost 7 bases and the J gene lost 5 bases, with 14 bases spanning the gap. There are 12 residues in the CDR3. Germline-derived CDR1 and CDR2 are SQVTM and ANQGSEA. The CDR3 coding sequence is TGCAGCGGTGTAGTTTTAGAGACTGAAGCTTTCTTT. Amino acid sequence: CSGVVLETEAFF.

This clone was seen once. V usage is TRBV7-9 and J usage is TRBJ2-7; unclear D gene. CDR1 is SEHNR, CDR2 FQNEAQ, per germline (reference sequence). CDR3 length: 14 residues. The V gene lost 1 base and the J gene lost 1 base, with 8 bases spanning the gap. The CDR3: CASSLGASSYEQYF. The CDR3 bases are TGTGCCAGCAGCTTAGGTGCCAGTTCCTACGAGCAGTACTTC.